Following are 5 T cell receptor beta chains from one sample sequenced in a study of esophageal squamous cell carcinoma under preoperative chemotherapy. Time point denoted: after preoperative PTX-NDP chemotherapy. TCRdb re-analysed the PCR reads in MiXCR, keeping a single row per CDR3 protein. The sample has about 20,000 distinct CDR3 sequences; around 46% are singletons. Specimen collection occurred from a patient given preoperative chemotherapy. Receptors were obtained from a human donor with esophageal squamous cell carcinoma. The donor label of this sample is uncertain.

This rearrangement joins TRBV6-2 or TRBV6-3 to TRBJ2-1, with D hard to call. The J call is in doubt because the DNA end fits TRBJ2-7 better. Germline V gene data show CDR1 as MNHEY and CDR2 as SVGEGT. The CDR3 is 16 residues long. The CDR3 spells CASSYRLQVSSYEQYF. CDR3 DNA: TGTGCCAGCAGTTACCGGTTGCAGGTCAGCTCCTACGAGCAGTACTTC.

The count of this clonotype is one. Since no conserved phenylalanine or tryptophan closes the CDR3, a read error is the likely cause. The DNA is omitted, as the CDR3 cannot be located on it reliably, and the CDR3 follows TCRdb's listing. The chain links TRBV6-1 to TRBJ2-6; the table gives TRBD2 as D, unverified against the DNA. The V gene's germline CDR1 is MNHNS and CDR2 SASEGT. The CDR3 numbers 8 amino acids, ends counted. CDR3 sequence reads: CASRGQGA.

The V and J genes are TRBV12-3 or TRBV12-4 and TRBJ2-7; D gene uncertain. The CDR3 has 13 amino acids. Between the trimmed V and J ends, which lost 6 bases and 3 bases, there was a span of 12 bases. CDR3 loop: CASSRKPLYEQYF. In DNA, the CDR3 is TGTGCCAGCAGCCGGAAACCGCTCTACGAGCAGTACTTC.

The count of this clonotype is one. In DNA, the CDR3 is TGTGCCAGCAGCTTAGGGACAGGGGGGATCCGGGAGACCCAGTACTTC. Protein sequence: CASSLGTGGIRETQYF. V usage is TRBV7-9 and J usage is TRBJ2-5; 10 bases are a match to TRBD1. The J segment lost 5 bases and the V segment lost 1 base, leaving 7 bases of the junction unmatched. The CDR3 has 16 residues. Germline V gene sequence: CDR1 SEHNR, CDR2 FQNEAQ (reference sequence). The variable domain in full, with the rest retrieved from reference TRBV7-9 and TRBJ2-5, is DTGVSQNPRHKITKRGQNVTFRCDPISEHNRLYWYRQTLGQGPEFLTYFQNEAQLEKSRLLSDRFSAERPKGSFSTLEIQRTEQGDSAMYLCASSLGTGGIRETQYFGPGTRLLVL.

The chain carries TRBV12-3 or TRBV12-4 and TRBJ2-3, with D maybe TRBD2 (6 bases). V lost 3 bases, J lost 2 bases, and 12 bases lay in between. CDR3 length: 15 residues. Written as DNA, the CDR3 is TGTGCCAGCAGTTTGTATACGGGAGCCACAGATACGCAGTATTTT. Protein: CASSLYTGATDTQYF.